These 10 T cell receptor beta chains were all obtained from the same sample, sequenced in a study of CD8+CD57+ T cells in acquired aplastic anemia. TCR beta VDJ and CDR3 profiling used genomic DNA as template. TCRdb re-called the reads through MiXCR, storing one row per CDR3 protein. Of some 200,000 distinct CDR3 sequences detected, 60% to 65% appear once; the ten largest clones hold approximately 30%. Sequenced input: sorted CD4+, CD8+, or CD8+CD57+ T cells (not recorded which) from PBMCs. The receptors here all came from a human donor in good health.

This clonotype has a count of ten or more. V usage is TRBV20-1 and J usage is TRBJ2-3, with 7 bases identical to TRBD2. V dropped 0 bases and J dropped 3; count of bases not matched to a gene: 12. The CDR3 runs 17 residues. The germline CDR1 and CDR2 sequences are DFQATT and SNEGSKA (reference sequence). The CDR3 sequence: CSARDRGETLSTDTQYF. DNA of the CDR3: TGCAGTGCTAGAGATCGGGGGGAAACCCTGTCAACAGATACGCAGTATTTT.

The chain carries TRBV4-1 and TRBJ2-7, with D perhaps TRBD1 (6 bases). Germline V gene data show CDR1 as MGHRA and CDR2 as YSYEKL. The V end was cut by 4 bases, the J end by 6 bases, with 22 bases between. The CDR3 length is 16 residues. This CDR3 is CASSPKSQQGQGEQYF. The CDR3 DNA reads as TGCGCCAGCAGCCCGAAATCCCAACAGGGCCAGGGCGAGCAGTACTTC.

In its sample, this clonotype was seen many times. As DNA, the CDR3 is TGTGCCAGCAGTTTTGGGGCATGGGATACGCAGTATTTT. Translation: CASSFGAWDTQYF. J is TRBJ2-3 and V is TRBV27, with a weak D call TRBD1 (5 bases). The V gene's germline CDR1 is MNHEY and CDR2 SMNVEV (reference sequence). This CDR3 is built from 13 residues. Trimming removed 3 bases from V and 6 bases from J, with 10 bases in between.

The chain combines TRBV27 with TRBJ1-1, with D unresolved. From germline, CDR1 is MNHEY and CDR2 SMNVEV (reference sequence). This CDR3 comprises 14 residues. V lost 1 base to trimming and J lost 4 bases, with 10 bases between them. The CDR3 region is CASSLLKGSTEAFF. The CDR3, as DNA: TGTGCCAGCAGTTTATTGAAGGGAAGCACTGAAGCTTTCTTT.

This clonotype has ten or more counts. The rearrangement joins TRBV6-5 to TRBJ2-2; D is unclear. The CDR3 length is 12 residues. Germline loops: CDR1 MNHEY, CDR2 SVGAGI. Trimming took off 8 bases at V and 3 bases at J, with 7 bases between the two ends. The chain's CDR3 is CASLHYTGELFF. CDR3 nucleotide sequence: TGTGCCAGCTTACACTACACCGGGGAGCTGTTTTTT.

The chain uses TRBV7-9 and TRBJ2-7; no clear D gene. Trimming cost V 5 bases and J 0 bases, with 11 bases left between them. The germline V gene has CDR1 SEHNR and CDR2 FQNEAQ (reference sequence). The CDR3 contains 14 residues. Here the CDR3 DNA reads TGTGCCAGCAGCCCCCATCCGAGCTCCTACGAGCAGTACTTC. Protein sequence: CASSPHPSSYEQYF.

The chain employs TRBV29-1 and TRBJ2-7, with a weak D call TRBD1 (6 bases). In germline, CDR1 is SQVTM, CDR2 ANQGSEA. CDR3 length: 15 residues. Trimming took 2 bases from V and 0 from J, leaving 14 bases between them. CDR3 DNA sequence: TGCAGCGTTGAAACCACCGGGACAAACTCCTACGAGCAGTACTTC. It specifies CSVETTGTNSYEQYF.

The chain uses TRBV7-4 and TRBJ2-2, with TRBD2 identical over 9 bases. This CDR3 has 14 amino acids. V lost 5 bases, J lost 7 bases, and 5 bases stayed unmatched. Germline CDR1 is SGHVT and CDR2 is SQSDAQ. CDR3: CASSGGTSHGELFF. The CDR3 nucleotides are TGTGCCAGCAGCGGCGGGACTAGCCACGGGGAGCTGTTTTTT.

The chain couples TRBV7-8 to TRBJ1-1; D perhaps matches TRBD1 (6 bases). The CDR3 has 11 amino acids. Germline values: CDR1 SGHVS, CDR2 FQNEAQ. Trimming removed 5 bases from V and 11 bases from J, with 12 bases in between. CDR3 coding DNA: TGTGCCAGCAGCCCAGAGGGGGAGGCTTTCTTT. This gives the protein CASSPEGEAFF.

The CDR3 is CATSRDSSSGANVLTF. In DNA, the CDR3 is TGTGCCACCAGCAGAGATTCTTCCTCTGGGGCCAACGTCCTGACTTTC. The genes are TRBV15 and TRBJ2-6; D remains ambiguous. Germline V gene data show CDR1 as LNHNV and CDR2 as YYDKDF (reference sequence). There are 16 residues in the CDR3. V was trimmed by 0 bases and J by 0 bases, leaving 6 bases between them.